What follows are 16 T cell receptor beta chains derived from one specimen sequenced in a study of cytomegalovirus exposure and HLA in healthy donors. Only in-frame clones appear in the TCRdb table, and some are missing; sequencing was by immunoSEQ multiplex PCR. Counted here are fewer than 400,000 clones, around 90% occurring once; the ten biggest clones make up around 0.91%. The specimen was PBMCs. These TCRs come from a man aged 25 to 45 in good health and CMV-seronegative.

The chain combines TRBV5-1 with TRBJ1-4, with 9 nucleotides matching TRBD1. The CDR3 has 14 residues. The germline V gene encodes CDR1 SGHRS and CDR2 YFSETQ. J was trimmed by 6 bases and V by 4 bases; bases with no gene match: 4. CDR3 coding DNA: TGCGCCAGCAGCGAGACAGGGGGTTATGAAAAACTGTTTTTT. Translating it yields CASSETGGYEKLFF.

This clone has just one count. One end of the junction fails to match germline, which may point to a read error. The CDR3 loop reads CASREDRDRAIRRNQPQHF. The CDR3 region has the DNA TGTGCCAGCAGGGAAGACCGGGACAGGGCCATTCGCCGGAATCAGCCCCAGCATTTT. The chain uses TRBV6-1 and TRBJ1-5, with TRBD1 matching 9 bases. Germline-derived CDR1 and CDR2 are MNHNS and SASEGT. This CDR3 has 19 residues.

The chain links TRBV11-2 to TRBJ1-2, with TRBD1 matching 7 bases. Trimming removed 6 bases from V and 3 bases from J; junction bases left unmatched: 4. This CDR3 spans 13 amino acids. Germline assignment: CDR1 SGHAT and CDR2 FQNNGV. The CDR3 protein is CASSPDRDYGYTF. The CDR3 coding sequence is TGTGCCAGCAGTCCAGACAGGGACTATGGCTACACCTTC.

This clone was seen once. The chain uses TRBV7-2 and TRBJ1-1; 8 bases match TRBD1. The CDR3 covers 15 residues. V shed 5 bases, J shed 1 base, and the junction held 6 bases outside the gene matches. CDR1 SGHTA and CDR2 FQGNSA come from the germline V gene. The CDR3 is CASSPPGTGNTEAFF. CDR3 bases: TGTGCCAGCAGCCCACCCGGGACAGGGAACACTGAAGCTTTCTTT.

This clone came up a few times. The genes are TRBV30 and TRBJ1-1; 8 bases are a match to TRBD1. V lost 3 bases to trimming and J lost 5 bases; unmatched junction nucleotides: 5. This CDR3 spans 13 amino acids. Germline V gene lookup returns CDR1 GTSNPN and CDR2 SVGIG (reference sequence). The DNA for the CDR3 is TGTGCCTGGAGATGGACAGGGTCGACTGAAGCTTTCTTT. Residues: CAWRWTGSTEAFF.

The rearrangement links TRBV4-1 to TRBJ2-5; 7 positions match TRBD2. The V gene's germline CDR1 is MGHRA and CDR2 YSYEKL. The CDR3 has 16 residues. The J segment lost 1 base and the V segment lost 1 base, leaving 6 bases of the junction unmatched. The CDR3 coding sequence is TGCGCCAGCAGCCAAGGGTTGTCTAGCGGCCAAGAGACCCAGTACTTC. Translated, it gives CASSQGLSSGQETQYF.

V is TRBV6-5 and J is TRBJ2-6, with 7 positions matching TRBD1. V lost 4 bases to trimming and J lost 1 base; unmatched junction nucleotides: 4. This CDR3 is 16 amino acids long. CDR1 and CDR2 from the germline V gene are MNHEY and SVGAGI. In DNA form, the CDR3 reads TGTGCCAGCAGTTTTAAGGGGGCTTCTGGGGCCAACGTCCTGACTTTC. Protein sequence: CASSFKGASGANVLTF.

The V and J genes are TRBV6-5 and TRBJ2-6; the D gene is possibly TRBD1 (6 bases). Germline CDR1 and CDR2: MNHEY and SVGAGI. CDR3 length: 15 residues. Trimming pared 6 bases from V and 0 bases from J, leaving 9 bases between. The CDR3 loop reads CASRTGSSGANVLTF. CDR3 nucleotide sequence: TGTGCCAGCAGAACAGGGTCCTCTGGGGCCAACGTCCTGACTTTC.

This sequence joins TRBV6-6 and TRBJ2-5; a weak D match, TRBD1 (6 bases). V dropped 5 bases and J dropped 7 bases, with 14 bases sitting between them. There are 13 residues in the CDR3. From germline, CDR1 is MNHNY and CDR2 SVGAGI (reference sequence). CDR3 amino acids: CASSQQGRRTQYF. CDR3 sequence (DNA): TGTGCCAGCAGTCAACAGGGTAGGAGGACCCAGTACTTC.

This chain connects TRBV13 to TRBJ1-4; TRBD1 might be the D (5 bases). The germline V gene encodes CDR1 PRHDT and CDR2 FYEKMQ (reference sequence). V lost 4 bases and J 5 bases, leaving 14 bases between the germline ends. The CDR3 sequence is 15 residues long. The CDR3 sequence: CASSSKGSLNEKLFF. The CDR3 bases are TGTGCCAGCAGCTCAAAGGGGTCCCTCAATGAAAAACTGTTTTTT.

The chain couples TRBV7-9 to TRBJ2-7; D perhaps matches TRBD1 (6 bases). Trimming took 2 bases from V and 5 from J, leaving 13 bases between them. This CDR3 is 14 amino acids long. From germline, CDR1 is SEHNR and CDR2 FQNEAQ (reference sequence). The DNA for the CDR3 is TGTGCCAGCAGCTTACTGACAGGAAAGGACGAGCAGTACTTC. Protein: CASSLLTGKDEQYF.

The chain links TRBV7-2 to TRBJ2-7; 11 bases fit TRBD1. The V and J ends lost 5 bases and 5 bases, in that order; junction bases with no gene match: 8. The germline CDR1 and CDR2 sequences are SGHTA and FQGNSA. The CDR3 contains 15 residues. CDR3 sequence reads: CASSPPGTGGNEQYF. The CDR3 DNA follows: TGTGCCAGCAGCCCCCCCGGGACAGGGGGAAACGAGCAGTACTTC.

This sequence joins TRBV11-2 and TRBJ1-2; weak D call: TRBD1 (5 bases). This CDR3 has 19 residues. Germline V gives CDR1 SGHAT, CDR2 FQNNGV. V lost 1 base and J lost 7, with 28 bases in between. The CDR3 DNA is TGTGCCAGCAGCTTAGGGACTGGGGGAGGGAGTATAGGAGGGAGTGGCTACACCTTC. This gives the protein CASSLGTGGGSIGGSGYTF. The full variable domain, completed using reference TRBV11-2 and TRBJ1-2, is EAGVAQSPRYKIIEKRQSVAFWCNPISGHATLYWYQQILGQGPKLLIQFQNNGVVDDSQLPKDRFSAERLKGVDSTLKIQPAKLEDSAVYLCASSLGTGGGSIGGSGYTFGSGTRLTVV.

The chain has TRBV18 and TRBJ2-6; D ambiguous. Trimming shortened V by 3 bases and J by 0 bases, and 6 bases separated the two germline ends. The germline V gene has CDR1 KGHSH and CDR2 LQKENI. This CDR3 has 15 residues. This chain's CDR3 is CASSPALSGANVLTF. Written as DNA, the CDR3 is TGTGCCAGCTCACCCGCGCTCTCTGGGGCCAACGTCCTGACTTTC.

The gene calls are TRBV19 and TRBJ2-3; the match to TRBD2 covers 10 bases. Germline trimming cut 6 bases from V and 0 bases from J; bases unmatched to any gene: 6. Per the germline V gene, CDR1 is LNHDA and CDR2 is SQIVND (reference sequence). The CDR3 totals 16 residues. CDR3 in amino acids: CASRLTSGSSTDTQYF. CDR3 in DNA: TGTGCCAGTAGGCTGACTAGCGGGTCTAGCACAGATACGCAGTATTTT. Full variable domain (rest looked up from reference TRBV19 and TRBJ2-3): DGGITQSPKYLFRKEGQNVTLSCEQNLNHDAMYWYRQDPGQGLRLIYYSQIVNDFQKGDIAEGYSVSREKKESFPLTVTSAQKNPTAFYLCASRLTSGSSTDTQYFGPGTRLTVL.

The CDR3: CASSYQRQGGTEAFF. The CDR3 DNA sequence: TGTGCCAGCAGTTACCAAAGACAGGGGGGCACTGAAGCTTTCTTT. The rearrangement joins TRBV6-6 to TRBJ1-1; 9 nucleotides agree with TRBD1. This CDR3 spans 15 amino acids. The germline gives CDR1 MNHNY, CDR2 SVGAGI (reference sequence). V dropped 2 bases and J dropped 4; count of bases not matched to a gene: 5.